These 32 T cell receptor beta chains were sequenced from one sample in a study of T cell responses to AZD1222 COVID-19 vaccine. The data were produced by immunoSEQ multiplex PCR, yet TCRdb's version contains in-frame clones alone and is incomplete. The sample includes about 140,000 clones, 89% of them seen just once. The sequencing here drew on peripheral blood, taken on day 0 of AZD1222 vaccination. The receptors originated from an adult in good health.

The J gene is TRBJ1-2, the V gene TRBV30; no clear D. Germline lookup yields CDR1 GTSNPN and CDR2 SVGIG (reference sequence). This CDR3 is 15 amino acids long. V was cut by 0 bases and J by 0 bases, with 11 bases left in between. CDR3 sequence: CAWSVPRKTNYGYTF. CDR3 nucleotide sequence: TGTGCCTGGAGTGTCCCCAGAAAAACTAACTATGGCTACACCTTC.

The rearrangement uses TRBV25-1 and TRBJ2-1, with 9 bases that match TRBD1. Trimming removed 4 bases from V and 9 bases from J; junction bases left unmatched: 4. The CDR3 extends over 13 amino acids. Germline CDR1 reads MGHDK; CDR2 reads SYGVNS. CDR3 sequence: CASSVTGGFEQFF. CDR3 sequence (DNA): TGTGCCAGCAGTGTGACAGGGGGGTTTGAGCAGTTCTTC.

V gene TRBV7-8 combines with J gene TRBJ1-2; D call uncertain. V was shortened by 4 bases and J by 4 bases, with 10 bases between the two germline ends. CDR3 length: 13 amino acids. In germline, CDR1 is SGHVS, CDR2 FQNEAQ. CDR3 sequence (DNA): TGTGCCAGCAGCTCCGCCGACACCTATGGCTACACCTTC. Protein product: CASSSADTYGYTF.

The chain has TRBV5-1 and TRBJ2-3; D is unresolved. Per the germline V gene, CDR1 is SGHRS and CDR2 is YFSETQ. The length of the CDR3 is 14 residues. With 4 bases removed from V and 5 bases from J, the gap between germline ends came to 14 bases. The CDR3 sequence is CASSTLTSGDTQYF. The DNA of the CDR3 is TGCGCCAGCAGCACCCTGACCTCCGGAGATACGCAGTATTTT.

This clone was recorded once. The chain recombines TRBV5-5 with TRBJ2-7; D is tentatively TRBD1 or TRBD2 (5 bases each). The CDR3 is 15 residues long. Germline V gene sequence: CDR1 SGHKS, CDR2 YYEKEE (reference sequence). V was shortened by 0 bases and J by 0 bases, with 10 bases between the two germline ends. CDR3 loop: CASSLETGLSYEQYF. The CDR3 nucleotides are TGTGCCAGCAGCTTGGAAACGGGGCTCTCCTACGAGCAGTACTTC.

This clone was observed once. The chain combines TRBV28 with TRBJ1-4, with D possibly matching TRBD1 (6 bases). The V end was cut by 2 bases, the J end by 6 bases, with 19 bases between. This CDR3 spans 17 amino acids. Germline CDR1 MDHEN, CDR2 SYDVKM. CDR3 sequence: CASSLIGQRTRDEKLFF. CDR3 nucleotides: TGTGCCAGCAGTTTAATTGGACAGAGGACGAGGGATGAAAAACTGTTTTTT.

The chain is built from TRBV7-2 and TRBJ1-6, with D possibly matching TRBD1 (5 bases). V was shortened by 4 bases and J by 9 bases, with 13 bases between the two germline ends. Germline loops: CDR1 SGHTA, CDR2 FQGNSA. CDR3 length equals 14 residues. The CDR3 DNA reads TGTGCCAGCAGCTCTCAGGGTTTAGTTTCACCCCTCCACTTT. Translation gives CASSSQGLVSPLHF. The whole variable domain, filled in from reference TRBV7-2 and TRBJ1-6, reads GAGVSQSPSNKVTEKGKDVELRCDPISGHTALYWYRQSLGQGLEFLIYFQGNSAPDKSGLPSDRFSAERTGGSVSTLTIQRTQQEDSAVYLCASSSQGLVSPLHFGNGTRLTVT.

This rearrangement joins TRBV27 to TRBJ1-2, with a possible D match to TRBD1 (6 bases). The CDR3 has 14 amino acids. V was cut by 6 bases and J by 8 bases, with 19 bases left in between. Germline V CDR1 and CDR2: MNHEY, SMNVEV (reference sequence). The CDR3 loop reads CASSQRAGVGGYTF. The CDR3 DNA is TGTGCCAGCAGCCAGCGGGCAGGGGTCGGCGGCTACACCTTC.

CDR3 in amino acids: CASRSDRVSGNTIYF. The CDR3 DNA sequence: TGCGCCAGCAGATCCGACAGGGTCTCTGGAAACACCATATATTTT. This rearrangement joins TRBV5-1 to TRBJ1-3; 7 bases align to TRBD1. Germline V gene sequence: CDR1 SGHRS, CDR2 YFSETQ. Losses at the gene ends were 5 bases for V and 0 bases for J; bases not matched to a gene: 5. This CDR3 is built from 15 residues.

With regard to this clone: Other DNA sequences within the sample encode an identical CDR3. This chain's CDR3 is CASSSGQNTEAFF. The CDR3 nucleotides are TGTGCCAGCAGCTCTGGACAGAACACTGAAGCTTTCTTT. The J gene is TRBJ1-1, the V gene TRBV7-2; tentative D call: TRBD1 (5 bases). The V gene's germline CDR1 is SGHTA and CDR2 FQGNSA. The CDR3 spans 13 residues. With 4 bases removed from V and 1 base from J, the gap between germline ends came to 7 bases. The full variable domain, completed using reference TRBV7-2 and TRBJ1-1, is GAGVSQSPSNKVTEKGKDVELRCDPISGHTALYWYRQSLGQGLEFLIYFQGNSAPDKSGLPSDRFSAERTGGSVSTLTIQRTQQEDSAVYLCASSSGQNTEAFFGQGTRLTVV.

In DNA, the CDR3 is TGTGCCACCAGCAGCGCTGAGGTGGGGGAGTGGTCCTACGAGCAGTACTTC. Translated: CATSSAEVGEWSYEQYF. This sequence joins TRBV15 and TRBJ2-7, with D perhaps TRBD1 or TRBD2 (5 bases each). CDR3 length: 17 residues. V lost 3 bases, J lost 1 base, and 19 bases lay in between. The germline V gene encodes CDR1 LNHNV and CDR2 YYDKDF (reference sequence). The full variable domain, in which reference TRBV15 and TRBJ2-7 provide the parts outside the CDR3, is DAMVIQNPRYQVTQFGKPVTLSCSQTLNHNVMYWYQQKSSQAPKLLFHYYDKDFNNEADTPDNFQSRRPNTSFCFLDIRSPGLGDTAMYLCATSSAEVGEWSYEQYFGPGTRLTVT.

This chain links TRBV12-5 with TRBJ2-1; 14 bases fit TRBD2. The length of the CDR3 is 16 residues. The V gene's germline CDR1 is LGHNT and CDR2 FRNRAP. Losses at the gene ends were 3 bases for V and 8 bases for J; bases not matched to a gene: 6. The CDR3 DNA reads as TGTGCTAGTGGTTTACGACTAGCGGGGGGGCCTGATGAGCAGTTCTTC. The encoded protein is CASGLRLAGGPDEQFF.

The rearrangement joins TRBV24-1 to TRBJ1-2; 9 nucleotides line up with TRBD1. Germline trimming cut 5 bases from V and 4 bases from J; bases unmatched to any gene: 10. This CDR3 has 16 amino acids. Germline-derived CDR1 and CDR2 are KGHDR and SFDVKD. CDR3 coding DNA: TGTGCCACCAGTGCCCTAGCCCGGGACAGGGTCTATGGCTACACCTTC. Encoded protein: CATSALARDRVYGYTF.

The chain carries TRBV10-3 and TRBJ2-2; either TRBD1 or TRBD2 may fit D (5 bases each). Trimming left V 4 bases short and J 0 bases short, with 9 bases between. The V gene's germline CDR1 is ENHRY and CDR2 SYGVKD. The CDR3 totals 15 residues. CDR3 sequence: CAISAGLANTGELFF. CDR3 DNA: TGTGCCATCAGTGCGGGGCTCGCGAACACCGGGGAGCTGTTTTTT.

V usage is TRBV2 and J usage is TRBJ2-6; TRBD1 matches 7 bases. The CDR3 has 17 residues. Germline lookup yields CDR1 SNHLY and CDR2 FYNNEI. The V gene end was trimmed by 8 bases and the J gene end by 0 bases; junction bases not matched to a gene: 10. CDR3 nucleotides: TGTGCCAGCGGACAGGACATACGGAGCTCTGGGGCCAACGTCCTGACTTTC. Translating gives CASGQDIRSSGANVLTF.

The chain uses TRBV28 and TRBJ1-1, with D possibly matching TRBD1 (6 bases). CDR1 and CDR2 from the germline V gene are MDHEN and SYDVKM. This CDR3 is built from 17 residues. V was trimmed by 9 bases and J by 4 bases, leaving 27 bases between them. In DNA form, the CDR3 reads TGTGCCAGTGGGGCAGAAAGTCCTACAGGGATCAGCACTGAAGCTTTCTTT. Protein sequence: CASGAESPTGISTEAFF. Full variable domain (rest looked up from reference TRBV28 and TRBJ1-1): DVKVTQSSRYLVKRTGEKVFLECVQDMDHENMFWYRQDPGLGLRLIYFSYDVKMKEKGDIPEGYSVSREKKERFSLILESASTNQTSMYLCASGAESPTGISTEAFFGQGTRLTVV.

This clone was detected once. The chain employs TRBV27 and TRBJ2-7; D tentatively fits TRBD1 or TRBD2 (5 bases each). Germline-derived CDR1 and CDR2 are MNHEY and SMNVEV (reference sequence). The length of the CDR3 is 15 residues. The V and J ends lost 4 bases and 5 bases respectively, with 18 bases between them. CDR3 nucleotides: TGTGCCAGCAGTTCGGGACCTACCGGCCTCGACGAGCAGTACTTC. This translates into CASSSGPTGLDEQYF.

The chain carries TRBV7-9 and TRBJ1-4, with D perhaps matching TRBD1 (6 bases). Per germline, CDR1 SEHNR and CDR2 FQNEAQ (reference sequence). The CDR3 extends over 14 amino acids. V lost 3 bases to trimming and J lost 6 bases, with 11 bases between them. CDR3 bases: TGTGCCAGCAGCTTTGTGTCAGGGGATGAAAAACTGTTTTTT. It codes for CASSFVSGDEKLFF.

The CDR3 DNA reads TGCAGCGTGAGGCGTGGCGGTGGTCAGGCTTTCTTT. It yields the protein CSVRRGGGQAFF. The chain is built from TRBV29-1 and TRBJ1-1; D uncertain. The CDR3 extends over 12 amino acids. The V gene's germline CDR1 is SQVTM and CDR2 ANQGSEA. The V end lost 6 bases, the J end lost 11 bases, and 19 bases lay between the germline ends.

Here the CDR3 DNA reads TGTGCCAGCAGCATCTCTAGCGGGAGGATCAATGAGCAGTTCTTC. Amino acids: CASSISSGRINEQFF. The genes are TRBV27 and TRBJ2-1; TRBD2 aligns across 11 bases. Germline assignment: CDR1 MNHEY and CDR2 SMNVEV (reference sequence). The junction had 7 bases not matched to a gene; V was cut back by 6 bases and J by 6 bases. The length of the CDR3 is 15 residues.

J is TRBJ1-1 and V is TRBV28, with D uncertain. Germline loops: CDR1 MDHEN, CDR2 SYDVKM. The CDR3 totals 13 residues. V lost 2 bases, J lost 7 bases, and 11 bases lay in between. The CDR3, as DNA: TGTGCCAGCAGTTTAGAGTTAGCACGTGAAGCTTTCTTT. Residues: CASSLELAREAFF.

V is TRBV3-1 (or the pseudogene TRBV3-2) and J is TRBJ2-3; D is unclear. The CDR3 is 15 amino acids. CDR1 is LGHDT and CDR2 is YNNKEL in the germline V gene (reference sequence). Between the trimmed V and J ends, which lost 3 bases and 2 bases, there was a span of 12 bases. This CDR3 reads CASSHLGRYTDTQYF. The CDR3 coding sequence is TGTGCCAGCAGCCATTTGGGCAGATACACAGATACGCAGTATTTT.

CDR3 amino acids: CASSLQDRHNEQFF. DNA of the CDR3: TGCGCCAGCAGCTTACAGGACAGACACAATGAGCAGTTCTTC. This chain links TRBV5-1 with TRBJ2-1, with a tentative D call TRBD1 (6 bases). CDR1 is SGHRS, CDR2 YFSETQ, per germline. Trimming took 2 bases from V and 5 from J, leaving 11 bases between them. This CDR3 comprises 14 residues.

The chain couples TRBV29-1 to TRBJ1-1; TRBD1 aligns across 7 bases. The V gene end was trimmed by 2 bases and the J gene end by 3 bases; junction bases not matched to a gene: 3. The germline CDR1 and CDR2 sequences are SQVTM and ANQGSEA. There are 13 residues in the CDR3. The CDR3 DNA reads as TGCAGCGTTGAAAAGGGGGCGGACACTGAAGCTTTCTTT. It yields the protein CSVEKGADTEAFF.

This rearrangement joins TRBV27 to TRBJ2-6; no definite D call. Germline values: CDR1 MNHEY, CDR2 SMNVEV (reference sequence). V was clipped by 5 bases and J by 0 bases, with 5 bases between them. The CDR3 is 14 amino acids. CDR3 nucleotide sequence: TGTGCCAGCAGTCGGTTCTCTGGGGCCAACGTCCTGACTTTC. Amino acids: CASSRFSGANVLTF.

J is TRBJ2-7 and V is TRBV12-3 or TRBV12-4; D may be TRBD1 or TRBD2 (5 bases each). Trimming shortened V by 7 bases and J by 5 bases, and 12 bases separated the two germline ends. The length of the CDR3 is 12 residues. The CDR3 sequence: CASTKGSHEQYF. The DNA for the CDR3 is TGTGCCAGCACCAAGGGGAGCCACGAGCAGTACTTC.

The chain couples TRBV30 to TRBJ1-3, with a weak D call TRBD1 (6 bases). V lost 2 bases and J lost 1, with 12 bases in between. The CDR3 is 15 residues long. CDR1 is GTSNPN and CDR2 is SVGIG in the germline V gene (reference sequence). The CDR3 nucleotides read TGTGCCTGGAGTATTACTCAGGGGTCTGGAAACACCATATATTTT. It translates to CAWSITQGSGNTIYF.

This chain joins TRBV4-1 and TRBJ2-5, with D unresolved. CDR3 size: 15 residues. Trimming pared 0 bases from V and 3 bases from J, leaving 11 bases between. Per the germline V gene, CDR1 is MGHRA and CDR2 is YSYEKL. The CDR3 region has the DNA TGCGCCAGCAGCCAAGATCGGGCAGCAGAAGAGACCCAGTACTTC. Its translation: CASSQDRAAEETQYF.

The rearrangement links TRBV3-1 (or the pseudogene TRBV3-2) to TRBJ2-3; D remains ambiguous. Germline V CDR1 and CDR2: LGHDT, YNNKEL (reference sequence). This CDR3 has 16 amino acids. V was clipped by 5 bases and J by 4 bases, with 19 bases between them. CDR3 loop: CASSYARAPGADTQYF. CDR3 bases: TGTGCCAGCAGCTACGCAAGAGCCCCGGGTGCAGATACGCAGTATTTT.

V is TRBV27 and J is TRBJ1-1; TRBD1 agrees at 8 bases. Germline CDR1 is MNHEY and CDR2 is SMNVEV (reference sequence). CDR3 length: 15 residues. Trimming took 3 bases from V and 4 from J; bases not matched to a gene: 7. This CDR3 is CASSFATGVGTEAFF. CDR3 DNA sequence: TGTGCCAGCAGTTTCGCGACAGGGGTGGGCACTGAAGCTTTCTTT.

The V and J genes are TRBV4-1 and TRBJ2-7; D call uncertain. Germline V lookup: CDR1 MGHRA, CDR2 YSYEKL. The germline V and J ends were trimmed by 2 bases and 5 bases, with 4 bases remaining between them. CDR3 size: 11 residues. CDR3 residues: CASSQQNEQYF. DNA of the CDR3: TGCGCCAGCAGCCAACAAAACGAGCAGTACTTC.

The rearrangement links TRBV5-6 to TRBJ2-1; D remains ambiguous. Germline CDR1 reads SGHDT; CDR2 reads YYEEEE. Deletions cut 0 bases from V and 7 bases from J, with 8 bases between. The CDR3 covers 13 residues. CDR3 nucleotide sequence: TGTGCCAGCAGCTTGGGCCTAAGGAATGAGCAGTTCTTC. Its protein is CASSLGLRNEQFF.